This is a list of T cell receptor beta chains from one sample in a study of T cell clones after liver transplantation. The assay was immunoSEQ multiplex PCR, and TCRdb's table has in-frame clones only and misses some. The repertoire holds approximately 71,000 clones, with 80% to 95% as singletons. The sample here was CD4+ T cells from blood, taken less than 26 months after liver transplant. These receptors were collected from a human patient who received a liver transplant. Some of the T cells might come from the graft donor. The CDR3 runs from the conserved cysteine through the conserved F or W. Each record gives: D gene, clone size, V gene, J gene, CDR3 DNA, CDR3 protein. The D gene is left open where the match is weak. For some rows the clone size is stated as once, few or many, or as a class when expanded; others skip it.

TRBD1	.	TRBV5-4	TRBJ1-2	TGTGCCAGCAGCTTGGTTTTTCGGGGACAGCCGTCCTATGGCTACACCTTC	CASSLVFRGQPSYGYTF
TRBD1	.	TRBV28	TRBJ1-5	TGTGCCAGCAGTTTGGGGACAGGCTATCAGCCCCAGCATTTT	CASSLGTGYQPQHF
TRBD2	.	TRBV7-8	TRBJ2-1	TGTGCCAGCAGCTCCCGGGGGACTAGCGGGCGTTCCTACAATGAGCAGTTCTTC	CASSSRGTSGRSYNEQFF
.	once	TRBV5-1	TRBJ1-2	TGCGCCAGCAGCTTGACCCTGACAGGTTTGAATGGCTACACCTTC	CASSLTLTGLNGYTF
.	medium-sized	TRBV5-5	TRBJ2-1	TGTGCCAGCAGCTTCACTTCCGGAAGGGATGAGCAGTTCTTC	CASSFTSGRDEQFF
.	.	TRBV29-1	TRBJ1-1	TGCAGCGTTGAACATGGGAGCACTGAAGCTTTCTTT	CSVEHGSTEAFF
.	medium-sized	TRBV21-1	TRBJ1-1	TGTGCCAGCAGCACCTCGCATGAAGCTTTCTTT	CASSTSHEAFF
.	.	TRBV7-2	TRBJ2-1	TGTGCCAGCAGCGTTTCTATCCCAGGAGACAATGAGCAGTTCTTC	CASSVSIPGDNEQFF
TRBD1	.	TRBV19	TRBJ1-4	TGTGCCAGTAGTATGTCCGGGACAGGGCGTGAAAAACTGTTTTTT	CASSMSGTGREKLFF
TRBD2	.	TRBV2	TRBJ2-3	TGTGCCAGCAATTTACCGGGACTAGCTTCCACAGATACGCAGTATTTT	CASNLPGLASTDTQYF
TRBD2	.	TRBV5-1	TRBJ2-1	TGCGCCAGCAGCTTGGCCGGGGGGAGCTCCTACAATGAGCAGTTCTTC	CASSLAGGSSYNEQFF
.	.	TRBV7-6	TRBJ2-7	TGTGCCAGCAGCTTAGCGGGACATAACTACGAGCAGTACTTC	CASSLAGHNYEQYF
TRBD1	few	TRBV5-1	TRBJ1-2	TGCGCCAGCAGCCCTTCAGGGGGTCTAGCATATAACTATGGCTACACCTTC	CASSPSGGLAYNYGYTF
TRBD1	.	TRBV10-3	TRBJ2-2	TGTGCCATCGACAGGGGGCAAGACACCGGGGAGCTGTTTTTT	CAIDRGQDTGELFF
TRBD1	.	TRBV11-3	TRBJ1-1	TGTGCCAGCAGCTTAGATAGGGACAGGGGCGCTGAAGCTTTCTTT	CASSLDRDRGAEAFF
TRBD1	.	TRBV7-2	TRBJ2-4	TGTGCCAGCAGCTTAGAAGGGACAGGGGCCAAAAACATTCAGTACTTC	CASSLEGTGAKNIQYF
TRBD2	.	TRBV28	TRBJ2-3	TGTGCCAGCAGTTTATGGGCTAGCGGGAGCACAGATACGCAGTATTTT	CASSLWASGSTDTQYF
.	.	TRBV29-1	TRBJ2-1	TGCAGCGTTGATTTATGGAATGAGCAGTTCTTC	CSVDLWNEQFF
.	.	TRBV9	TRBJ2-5	TGTGCCAGCAGCGTAGTACAGGGAGGTAGTGGCCAAGAGACCCAGTACTTC	CASSVVQGGSGQETQYF
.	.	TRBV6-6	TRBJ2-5	TGTGCCAGCAGTCCTGGGACTGGGGGAGAAAAGACCCAGTACTTC	CASSPGTGGEKTQYF